This TCR beta chain was obtained from a study of shared clonotypes between healthy human individuals. General study results and limits: Four donors shared around 5% of their naive CD4 clonotypes.

Germline values: CDR1 SGHDT, CDR2 YYEEEE. The CDR3 runs 15 residues. The V gene lost 1 base and the J gene lost 4 bases, with 12 bases spanning the gap. Every subset's genomic DNA went evenly onto several immunoSEQ plates. In the original processing: Junction-only immunoSEQ data arrived without quality scores, meaning filtering differed. Method: immunoSEQ multiplex PCR; TCRdb's copy keeps in-frame clones and lacks some. D and trimming were read from the DNA, whereas the V and J calls and clone size are those reported in that table. Among some 2.1 million clones listed, just over 90% were seen once. In regard to this clone: Its antigen is currently unknown.

Cells designated naive CD8 were CD45RO-negative and were positively selected for CCR7, with terminally differentiated effector memory CD45RA+ cells excluded. Sequences were obtained from naive CD8+ T cells from PBMCs. The chain employs TRBV5-6 and TRBJ1-3; D perhaps matches TRBD1 (6 bases). This TCR was sampled from a man younger than 30 in good health. Some clones in this sample may be carry-over from other donors' samples. CDR3 sequence reads: CASSLSTGFGNTIYF. CDR3 sequence (DNA): TGTGCCAGCAGCTTGTCCACAGGGTTCGGAAACACCATATATTTT.